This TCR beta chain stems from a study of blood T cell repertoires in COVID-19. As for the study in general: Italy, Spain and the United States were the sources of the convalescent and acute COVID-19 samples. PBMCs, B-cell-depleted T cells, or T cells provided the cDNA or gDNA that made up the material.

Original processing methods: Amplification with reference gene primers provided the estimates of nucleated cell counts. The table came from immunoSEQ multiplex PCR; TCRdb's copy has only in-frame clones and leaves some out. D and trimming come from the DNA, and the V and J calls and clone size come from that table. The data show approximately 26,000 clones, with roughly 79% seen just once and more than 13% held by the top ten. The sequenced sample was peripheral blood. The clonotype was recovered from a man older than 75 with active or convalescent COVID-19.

This CDR3 is CASNPQQGSFAEQYF. The CDR3 nucleotides are TGTGCCAGCAACCCTCAACAGGGGAGTTTCGCCGAGCAGTACTTC. The chain joins TRBV27 to TRBJ2-7; 7 positions match TRBD1. This CDR3 comprises 15 residues. After removal of 7 bases from V and 6 bases from J, the junction contained 15 bases not matched to a gene. Germline V gives CDR1 MNHEY, CDR2 SMNVEV (reference sequence).